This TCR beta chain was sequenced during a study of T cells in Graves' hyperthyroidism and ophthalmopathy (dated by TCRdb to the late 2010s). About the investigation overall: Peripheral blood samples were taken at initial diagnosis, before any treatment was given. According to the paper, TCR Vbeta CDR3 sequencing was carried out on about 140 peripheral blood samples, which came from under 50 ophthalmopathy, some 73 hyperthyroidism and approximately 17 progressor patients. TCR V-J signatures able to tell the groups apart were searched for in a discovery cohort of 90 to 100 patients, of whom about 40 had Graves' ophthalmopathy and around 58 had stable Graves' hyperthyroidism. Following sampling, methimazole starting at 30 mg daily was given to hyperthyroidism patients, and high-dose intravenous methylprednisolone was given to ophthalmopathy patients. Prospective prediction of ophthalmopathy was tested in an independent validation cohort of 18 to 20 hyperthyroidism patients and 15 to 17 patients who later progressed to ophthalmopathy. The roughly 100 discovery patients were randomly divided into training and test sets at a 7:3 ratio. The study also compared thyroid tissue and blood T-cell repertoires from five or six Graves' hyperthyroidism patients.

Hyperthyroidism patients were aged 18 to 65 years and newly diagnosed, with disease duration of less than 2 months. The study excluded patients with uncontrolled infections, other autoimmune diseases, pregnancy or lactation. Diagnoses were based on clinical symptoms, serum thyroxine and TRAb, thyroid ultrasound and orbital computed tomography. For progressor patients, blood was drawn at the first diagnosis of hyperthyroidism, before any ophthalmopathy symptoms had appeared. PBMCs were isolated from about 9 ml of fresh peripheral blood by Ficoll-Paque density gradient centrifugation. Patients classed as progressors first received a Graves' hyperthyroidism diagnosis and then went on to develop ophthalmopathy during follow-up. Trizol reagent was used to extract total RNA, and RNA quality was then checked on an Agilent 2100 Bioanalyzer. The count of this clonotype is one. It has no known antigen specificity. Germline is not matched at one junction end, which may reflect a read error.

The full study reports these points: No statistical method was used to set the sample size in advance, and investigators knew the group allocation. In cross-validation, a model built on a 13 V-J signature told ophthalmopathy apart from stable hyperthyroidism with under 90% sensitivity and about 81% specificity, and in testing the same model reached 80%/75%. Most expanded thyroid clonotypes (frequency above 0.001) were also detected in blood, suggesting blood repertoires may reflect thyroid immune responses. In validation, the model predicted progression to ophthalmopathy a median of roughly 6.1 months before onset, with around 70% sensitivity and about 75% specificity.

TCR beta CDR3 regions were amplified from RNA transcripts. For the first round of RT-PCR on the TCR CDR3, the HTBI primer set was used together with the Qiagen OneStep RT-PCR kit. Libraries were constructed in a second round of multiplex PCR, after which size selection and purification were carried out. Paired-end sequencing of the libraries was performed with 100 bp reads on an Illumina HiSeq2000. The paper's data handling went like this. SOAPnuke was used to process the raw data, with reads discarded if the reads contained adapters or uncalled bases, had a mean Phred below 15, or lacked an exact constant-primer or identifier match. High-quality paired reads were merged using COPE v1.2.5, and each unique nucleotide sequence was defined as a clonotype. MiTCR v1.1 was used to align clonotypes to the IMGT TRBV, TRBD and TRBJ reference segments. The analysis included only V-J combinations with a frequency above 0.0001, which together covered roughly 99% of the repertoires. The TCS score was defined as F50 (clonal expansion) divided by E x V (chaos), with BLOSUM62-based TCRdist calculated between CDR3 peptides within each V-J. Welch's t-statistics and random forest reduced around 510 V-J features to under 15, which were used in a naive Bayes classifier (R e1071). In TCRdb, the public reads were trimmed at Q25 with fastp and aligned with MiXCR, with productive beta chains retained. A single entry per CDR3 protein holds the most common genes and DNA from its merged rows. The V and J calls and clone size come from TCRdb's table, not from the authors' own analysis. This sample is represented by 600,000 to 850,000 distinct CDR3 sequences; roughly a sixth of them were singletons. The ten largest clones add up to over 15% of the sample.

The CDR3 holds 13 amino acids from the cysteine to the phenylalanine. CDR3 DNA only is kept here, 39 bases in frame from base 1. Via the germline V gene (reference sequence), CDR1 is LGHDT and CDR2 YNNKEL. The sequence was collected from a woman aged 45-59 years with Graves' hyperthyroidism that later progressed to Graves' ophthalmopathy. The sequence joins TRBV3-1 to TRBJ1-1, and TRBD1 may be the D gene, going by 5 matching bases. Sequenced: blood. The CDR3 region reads CASSQKGRTEAFF. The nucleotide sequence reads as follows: TGCGCCAGCAGCCAAAAGGGGAGGACTGAAGCTTTCTTT.